Each of the 28 T cell receptor beta chains below was sequenced from the same sample in a study of regulatory T cells in long-lasting Graves disease. Documented time point: newly diagnosed GD, antithyroid drugs for less than 3 months. Extracted RNA from PBMCs served as the source of the TCR library. TCR beta libraries were built with iRepertoire HTBI primers and Arm-PCR of CDR3 regions. TCRdb recomputed calls from the multiplex PCR reads with MiXCR, one row per CDR3 protein. The sample shows under 500,000 distinct CDR3 sequences, roughly 15% of them seen only once. The same sample was also studied in work on T cells in Graves' hyperthyroidism and ophthalmopathy.

The sequencing here drew on peripheral blood mononuclear cells (PBMCs), taken at new diagnosis, from a patient treated with antithyroid drugs. These receptors came from a young woman with Graves disease.

This clonotype was seen ten or more times. The rearrangement uses TRBV12-3 or TRBV12-4 and TRBJ1-1, with D hard to call. The CDR3 length is 16 residues. Trimming removed 6 bases from V and 0 bases from J, with 17 bases in between. The DNA for the CDR3 is TGTGCCAGCAGCCCCACGCCAGGAAGTATGAACACTGAAGCTTTCTTT. This translates into CASSPTPGSMNTEAFF.

Regarding this clonotype: A read error may explain this, as a much larger clone is one base away. The rearrangement uses TRBV29-1 and TRBJ2-1; 7 bases agree with TRBD2. The V gene's germline CDR1 is SQVTM and CDR2 ANQGSEA. V was pared by 1 base and J by 11 bases, with 14 bases of the junction left unmatched. This CDR3 has 15 residues. CDR3 DNA: TGCAGCGTTGAAGGTGGGAGGGCTAGTAGAGCCCAGCAGTTCTTC. Its translation is CSVEGGRASRAQQFF.

The gene calls are TRBV20-1 and TRBJ2-2; either TRBD1 or TRBD2 may supply D (5 bases each). Germline V gene sequence: CDR1 DFQATT, CDR2 SNEGSKA (reference sequence). Trimming shortened V by 7 bases and J by 1 base, and 10 bases separated the two germline ends. CDR3 length: 13 residues. The CDR3 region has the DNA TGCAGTGGGGAGACAGAGAACACCGGGGAGCTGTTTTTT. Amino acid sequence: CSGETENTGELFF.

This clonotype has just a few counts. The V and J genes are TRBV15 and TRBJ1-1; D not resolved. Germline V gene lookup returns CDR1 LNHNV and CDR2 YYDKDF (reference sequence). This CDR3 contains 14 residues. V was clipped by 3 bases and J by 0 bases, with 8 bases between them. Here the CDR3 reads CATSRIGLNTEAFF. DNA of the CDR3: TGTGCCACCAGCAGGATAGGGCTGAACACTGAAGCTTTCTTT.

The table lists this clonotype with many counts. V usage is TRBV20-1 and J usage is TRBJ2-1; tentative D call: TRBD2 (6 bases). CDR1 is DFQATT, CDR2 SNEGSKA, per germline (reference sequence). Trimming left V 4 bases short and J 0 bases short, with 10 bases between. The CDR3 consists of 14 residues. The CDR3: CSATRGNSYNEQFF. The CDR3, as DNA: TGCAGTGCTACCCGCGGGAACTCCTACAATGAGCAGTTCTTC.

This clonotype was seen at least ten times. V and J are TRBV12-3 or TRBV12-4 and TRBJ2-2; D is undetermined. The CDR3 has 12 amino acids. V was pared by 6 bases and J by 6 bases, with 8 bases between. CDR3 coding DNA: TGTGCCAGCAGGCCCGGACCCGGGGAGCTGTTTTTT. This codes for CASRPGPGELFF.

This clonotype was observed at least ten times. The V call is TRBV11-2, the J call TRBJ2-1; D is unresolved. V was cut by 0 bases and J by 10 bases, with 13 bases left in between. CDR1 SGHAT and CDR2 FQNNGV come from the germline V gene. The CDR3 extends over 14 amino acids. This CDR3 reads CASSLELSSAEQFF. The CDR3 DNA reads as TGTGCCAGCAGCTTAGAGTTGAGCAGCGCAGAGCAGTTCTTC.

The sample holds many counts of this clonotype. The chain joins TRBV11-3 to TRBJ2-2; D remains ambiguous. CDR1 is SGHNT, CDR2 YENEEA, per germline. The CDR3 spans 13 residues. V was shortened by 5 bases and J by 1 base, with 5 bases between the two germline ends. The DNA of the CDR3 is TGTGCCAGCAGCCAGGTGAACACCGGGGAGCTGTTTTTT. Its protein product is CASSQVNTGELFF. The complete variable domain, with remaining parts taken from reference TRBV11-3 and TRBJ2-2, reads EAGVVQSPRYKIIEKKQPVAFWCNPISGHNTLYWYLQNLGQGPELLIRYENEEAVDDSQLPKDRFSAERLKGVDSTLKIQPAELGDSAVYLCASSQVNTGELFFGEGSRLTVL.

This clonotype was observed a handful of times. This chain uses TRBV5-1 with TRBJ2-1, with TRBD2 identical over 11 bases. The junction had 4 bases not matched to a gene; V was cut back by 6 bases and J by 2 bases. CDR3 length equals 15 residues. From germline, CDR1 is SGHRS and CDR2 YFSETQ. In DNA form, the CDR3 reads TGCGCCAGCACTAGGGGACTAGCGGCCTACAATGAGCAGTTCTTC. Amino acid sequence: CASTRGLAAYNEQFF. The full variable domain, completed using reference TRBV5-1 and TRBJ2-1, is KAGVTQTPRYLIKTRGQQVTLSCSPISGHRSVSWYQQTPGQGLQFLFEYFSETQRNKGNFPGRFSGRQFSNSRSEMNVSTLELGDSALYLCASTRGLAAYNEQFFGPGTRLTVL.

This clonotype was detected ten times or more. Here the CDR3 DNA reads TGTGCCAGCAGCATGACTAGCGGGAACACAGATACGCAGTATTTT. Its protein product is CASSMTSGNTDTQYF. The chain has TRBV7-9 and TRBJ2-3, with TRBD2 identical over 11 bases. The CDR3 covers 15 residues. CDR1 is SEHNR, CDR2 FQNEAQ, per germline (reference sequence). V was clipped by 5 bases and J by 2 bases; unmatched bases: 3.

This clonotype was observed a handful of times. V usage is TRBV6-2 or TRBV6-3 and J usage is TRBJ1-3; TRBD1 might be the D (6 bases). CDR1 MNHEY and CDR2 SVGEGT come from the germline V gene. V was trimmed by 5 bases and J by 3 bases, leaving 8 bases between them. This CDR3 spans 13 amino acids. The CDR3 spells CASSEGHGNTIYF. CDR3 coding DNA: TGTGCCAGCAGTGAGGGACATGGAAACACCATATATTTT.

This clonotype was detected only a few times. The chain is built from TRBV6-5 and TRBJ2-1, with 13 bases lining up with TRBD2. This CDR3 is built from 19 residues. CDR1 MNHEY and CDR2 SVGAGI come from the germline V gene. Trimming removed 1 base from V and 3 bases from J; junction bases left unmatched: 9. CDR3 amino acids: CASSYYLSGTSGDYNEQFF. CDR3 coding DNA: TGTGCCAGCAGTTACTACCTCTCCGGGACTAGCGGGGACTACAATGAGCAGTTCTTC.

Ten or more counts support this clonotype. The CDR3 sequence: CASSLGLAGAGELFF. DNA of the CDR3: TGTGCCAGCAGCTTAGGTTTAGCGGGAGCCGGGGAGCTGTTTTTT. The genes are TRBV2 and TRBJ2-2, with 9 bases identical to TRBD2. The CDR3 length is 15 residues. Germline lookup yields CDR1 SNHLY and CDR2 FYNNEI. Trimming cost V 6 bases and J 6 bases; bases outside gene matches: 8.

This clonotype occurred many times. As DNA, the CDR3 is TGTGCCAGCAGCCCGACTGGGACCTACGAGCAGTACTTC. It translates to CASSPTGTYEQYF. The rearrangement uses TRBV28 and TRBJ2-7, with D uncertain. Germline CDR1 is MDHEN and CDR2 is SYDVKM. CDR3 size: 13 residues. The V and J ends lost 6 bases and 2 bases respectively, with 11 bases between them. Supplemented by reference TRBV28 and TRBJ2-7, the full variable domain reads DVKVTQSSRYLVKRTGEKVFLECVQDMDHENMFWYRQDPGLGLRLIYFSYDVKMKEKGDIPEGYSVSREKKERFSLILESASTNQTSMYLCASSPTGTYEQYFGPGTRLTVT.

This rearrangement joins TRBV20-1 to TRBJ1-1, with 8 bases fitting TRBD1. CDR1 is DFQATT and CDR2 is SNEGSKA in the germline V gene (reference sequence). Trimming cost V 1 base and J 7 bases; bases outside gene matches: 17. This CDR3 has 17 amino acids. The CDR3 reads CSARVHILTGGKIEAFF. CDR3 nucleotides: TGCAGTGCTAGAGTCCATATTCTTACAGGGGGTAAAATTGAAGCTTTCTTT.

The chain employs TRBV9 and TRBJ2-5, with 10 bases identical to TRBD1. The end of the DNA fits TRBJ2-1 better, so the J call may be wrong. Germline V lookup: CDR1 SGDLS, CDR2 YYNGEE. CDR3 length: 15 residues. As DNA, the CDR3 is TGTGCCAGCAGCGTAGTCGGGACAGGGGCAGGTGAGCAGTTCTTC. It translates to CASSVVGTGAGEQFF.

J is TRBJ2-2 and V is TRBV19; the D gene is possibly TRBD1 (6 bases). The CDR3 is made up of 16 amino acids. V was clipped by 7 bases and J by 4 bases, with 19 bases between them. Per the germline V gene, CDR1 is LNHDA and CDR2 is SQIVND (reference sequence). CDR3 loop: CASTREPGQITGELFF. Here the CDR3 DNA reads TGTGCCAGTACCAGGGAACCGGGACAAATCACCGGGGAGCTGTTTTTT.

Only a few counts were recorded for this clonotype. V usage is TRBV7-9 and J usage is TRBJ2-7; 11 bases match TRBD1. Losses at the gene ends were 1 base for V and 5 bases for J; bases not matched to a gene: 10. Germline assignment: CDR1 SEHNR and CDR2 FQNEAQ (reference sequence). The CDR3 length is 17 residues. The CDR3 reads CASSLGDRGVHRNEQYF. The CDR3 nucleotides are TGTGCCAGCAGCTTAGGGGACAGGGGGGTGCATCGAAACGAGCAGTACTTC.

The chain joins TRBV5-1 to TRBJ1-5; unclear D gene. Trimming shortened V by 5 bases and J by 5 bases, and 11 bases separated the two germline ends. CDR3 size: 13 residues. CDR1 is SGHRS and CDR2 is YFSETQ in the germline V gene. The CDR3 DNA reads TGCGCCAGCAGATCAGATTGGGATCAGCCCCAGCATTTT. It is translated as CASRSDWDQPQHF.

J is TRBJ2-1 and V is TRBV7-9, with 10 positions matching TRBD2. The CDR3 runs 18 residues. V dropped 1 base and J dropped 0; count of bases not matched to a gene: 6. From germline, CDR1 is SEHNR and CDR2 FQNEAQ (reference sequence). The CDR3 here is CASSLVLGTSDSYNEQFF. DNA for the CDR3: TGTGCCAGCAGCTTAGTTCTCGGGACTAGCGACTCCTACAATGAGCAGTTCTTC. Combining the CDR3 with reference TRBV7-9 and TRBJ2-1 gives the whole variable domain DTGVSQNPRHKITKRGQNVTFRCDPISEHNRLYWYRQTLGQGPEFLTYFQNEAQLEKSRLLSDRFSAERPKGSFSTLEIQRTEQGDSAMYLCASSLVLGTSDSYNEQFFGPGTRLTVL.

The chain combines TRBV30 with TRBJ1-2; D gene unclear. CDR3 length equals 12 residues. The germline V gene has CDR1 GTSNPN and CDR2 SVGIG (reference sequence). V lost 5 bases to trimming and J lost 5 bases, with 12 bases between them. The CDR3, as DNA: TGTGCCTGGTACACTCCGGAATATGGCTACACCTTC. Its translation is CAWYTPEYGYTF.

Ten or more counts support this clonotype. The chain recombines TRBV29-1 with TRBJ2-2; D remains unclear. The CDR3 consists of 14 residues. Trimming took 2 bases from V and 1 from J, leaving 8 bases between them. Germline CDR1 reads SQVTM; CDR2 reads ANQGSEA. In DNA, the CDR3 is TGCAGCGTTGAAATGTTGCGGAACACCGGGGAGCTGTTTTTT. Its translation is CSVEMLRNTGELFF.

This clonotype was counted at least ten times. The J gene is TRBJ1-1, the V gene TRBV6-1; the D is unclear. The CDR3 runs to 13 residues. The V end was cut by 6 bases, the J end by 6 bases, with 14 bases between. Germline V CDR1 and CDR2: MNHNS, SASEGT. The CDR3: CASRLRPGSEAFF. The DNA of the CDR3 is TGTGCCAGCAGGCTCCGCCCGGGATCTGAAGCTTTCTTT.

This clonotype came up many times. This chain uses TRBV30 with TRBJ2-1; TRBD2 matches at 10 bases. V gave up 1 base and J gave up 5 bases; unmatched junction bases: 5. This CDR3 is built from 15 residues. Germline V CDR1 and CDR2: GTSNPN, SVGIG (reference sequence). This chain's CDR3 is CAWSDDGLADNEQFF. For the CDR3, the DNA is TGTGCCTGGAGTGATGATGGACTAGCGGACAATGAGCAGTTCTTC.

The chain links TRBV30 to TRBJ2-1; D unresolved. Per the germline V gene, CDR1 is GTSNPN and CDR2 is SVGIG (reference sequence). This CDR3 region has 11 residues. Trimming left V 4 bases short and J 10 bases short, with 11 bases between. CDR3 region: CAWTRSYEQFF. For the CDR3, the DNA is TGTGCCTGGACCAGGAGCTACGAGCAGTTCTTC.

This chain joins TRBV6-5 and TRBJ1-2; D uncertain. Germline V gene lookup returns CDR1 MNHEY and CDR2 SVGAGI. Trimming stripped 0 bases from V and 4 bases from J, with 12 bases between. This CDR3 has 15 residues. This CDR3 is CASSYSIQLGYGYTF. The CDR3 nucleotides read TGTGCCAGCAGTTACTCGATACAGCTGGGCTATGGCTACACCTTC.

There are a few counts of this clonotype. The V and J genes are TRBV28 and TRBJ2-2; D remains ambiguous. Between the trimmed V and J ends, which lost 3 bases and 1 base, there was a span of 15 bases. From germline, CDR1 is MDHEN and CDR2 SYDVKM. This CDR3 contains 17 residues. The CDR3 DNA reads as TGTGCCAGCAGTTTTTTTTTGAGAGGTTTGAACACCGGGGAGCTGTTTTTT. Amino acids: CASSFFLRGLNTGELFF. The full variable domain, rest sourced from reference TRBV28 and TRBJ2-2, is DVKVTQSSRYLVKRTGEKVFLECVQDMDHENMFWYRQDPGLGLRLIYFSYDVKMKEKGDIPEGYSVSREKKERFSLILESASTNQTSMYLCASSFFLRGLNTGELFFGEGSRLTVL.

This clonotype was observed at least ten times. The V and J genes are TRBV29-1 and TRBJ2-3; the match to TRBD2 covers 7 bases. The CDR3 runs to 13 residues. From germline, CDR1 is SQVTM and CDR2 ANQGSEA. V shed 2 bases and J 6 bases; nucleotides not matched to a gene: 5. The CDR3 sequence is CSVESGMRDTQYF. CDR3 DNA: TGCAGCGTTGAAAGCGGGATGAGGGATACGCAGTATTTT.